This paragraph covers one TCR beta chain sequence. Patients underwent thyroid surgery, and none had received any treatment before it. Using MiXCR, TCRdb reanalyzed the PCR reads. The sample has some 17,000 clones; about 22% are singletons. The data derive from a study of metastatic and nonmetastatic thyroid tumors. The specimen was adjacent normal tissue. The TCR sequence derives from a female donor with papillary thyroid cancer or a benign thyroid nodule (not recorded which). Some clones in this sample may be carry-over from other donors' samples.

The DNA of the CDR3 is TGTGCCAGCAGTCTGATGGGGGGCGGGGTGGATACGCAGTATTTT. Translation gives CASSLMGGGVDTQYF. V and J are TRBV6-4 and TRBJ2-3, with D possibly called TRBD1 or TRBD2 (6 bases each). V lost 5 bases, J lost 6 bases, and 18 bases lay in between. The length of the CDR3 is 15 residues. Germline assignment: CDR1 MRHNA and CDR2 SNTAGT.